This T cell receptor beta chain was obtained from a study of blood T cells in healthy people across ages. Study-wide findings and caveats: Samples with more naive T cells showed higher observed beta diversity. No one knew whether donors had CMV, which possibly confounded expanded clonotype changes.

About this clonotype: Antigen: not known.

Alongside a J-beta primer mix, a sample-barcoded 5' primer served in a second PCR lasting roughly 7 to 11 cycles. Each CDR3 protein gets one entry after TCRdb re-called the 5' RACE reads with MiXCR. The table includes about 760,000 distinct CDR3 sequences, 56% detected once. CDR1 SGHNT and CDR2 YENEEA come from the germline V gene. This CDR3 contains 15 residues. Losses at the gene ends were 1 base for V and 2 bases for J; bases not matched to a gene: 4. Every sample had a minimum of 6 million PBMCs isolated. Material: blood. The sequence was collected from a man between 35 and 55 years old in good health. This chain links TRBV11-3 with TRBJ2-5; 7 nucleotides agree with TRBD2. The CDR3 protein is CASSLVTSWQETQYF. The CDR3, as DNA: TGTGCCAGCAGCTTAGTGACTAGCTGGCAAGAGACCCAGTACTTC.